Listed below are T cell receptor beta chains from one sample, sequenced in a study of cytotoxic CD8 clonotypes in ibrutinib-treated CLL. Method: immunoSEQ multiplex PCR; TCRdb's copy keeps in-frame clones and lacks some. This sample yields some 290,000 clones, of which around four fifths are seen a single time; approximately 7% belongs to the top ten. Sequencing was performed on PBMCs, taken before ibrutinib treatment. Source of these receptors: a human donor with chronic lymphocytic leukemia. The CDR3 runs from the conserved cysteine through the conserved F or W. A D gene is named only where the DNA matches it firmly. Some rows have no size entry. The others give once, few or many, or a class for an expanded clone.

-	TRBV7-2	-	TRBJ1-1	CASSSPGRPHAEAFF	TGTGCCAGCAGCTCCCCGGGCAGACCACATGCTGAAGCTTTCTTT
-	TRBV5-1	-	TRBJ2-7	CASSLARGLEGHEQYF	TGCGCCAGCAGCTTGGCCCGAGGGTTGGAGGGTCACGAGCAGTACTTC
-	TRBV15	-	TRBJ1-5	CATSRDYRGDQPQHF	TGTGCCACCAGCAGAGATTATCGAGGGGATCAGCCCCAGCATTTT
few	TRBV10-2	-	TRBJ1-5	CASSEMRGLRVGSNQPQHF	TGCGCCAGCAGTGAGATGCGGGGGCTAAGGGTAGGGAGCAATCAGCCCCAGCATTTT
-	TRBV19	-	TRBJ2-7	CASSLAGSYEQYF	TGTGCCAGTAGTTTGGCGGGATCCTACGAGCAGTACTTC
-	TRBV2	-	TRBJ2-1	CASNTGNRGNEQFF	TGTGCCAGCAATACCGGGAACAGAGGCAATGAGCAGTTCTTC
few	TRBV28	-	TRBJ2-1	CASSFLRAREQFF	TGTGCCAGCAGTTTCCTCCGGGCGCGTGAGCAGTTCTTC
-	TRBV5-1	-	TRBJ2-2	CASSLAVGAGELFF	TGCGCCAGCAGCTTGGCCGTAGGGGCCGGGGAGCTGTTTTTT
-	TRBV15	-	TRBJ2-2	CATSRDIVITNTGELFF	TGTGCCACCAGCAGAGATATAGTAATTACAAACACCGGGGAGCTGTTTTTT
-	TRBV19	-	TRBJ2-1	CASSIIGQSSYNEQFF	TGTGCCAGTAGTATTATAGGACAAAGTTCCTACAATGAGCAGTTCTTC
-	TRBV27	TRBD2	TRBJ2-1	CASTGGEETYNEQFF	TGTGCCAGCACCGGGGGGGAGGAGACCTACAATGAGCAGTTCTTC
-	TRBV7-3	TRBD2	TRBJ2-7	CASSLVGEGLTDEQYF	TGTGCCAGCAGCTTAGTGGGGGAGGGTTTGACCGACGAGCAGTACTTC
-	TRBV30	-	TRBJ1-5	CAWSVLGAQPQHF	TGTGCCTGGAGTGTACTGGGGGCCCAGCCCCAGCATTTT
-	TRBV4-3	-	TRBJ2-7	CASSQGDAPPYEQYF	TGCGCCAGCAGCCAAGGGGATGCTCCCCCCTACGAGCAGTACTTC
-	TRBV28	TRBD1	TRBJ1-5	CASSLGDRGTYSNQPQHF	TGTGCCAGCAGTTTAGGGGACAGGGGAACCTATAGCAATCAGCCCCAGCATTTT
few	TRBV15	TRBD1	TRBJ1-2	CATSRDSTQGDF	TGTGCCACCAGCAGAGATTCCACTCAGGGGGACTTC
-	TRBV19	TRBD2	TRBJ2-3	CASTRTRVTDTQYF	TGTGCCAGTACCCGGACTAGGGTGACAGATACGCAGTATTTT
-	TRBV5-1	-	TRBJ1-1	CASRPHMNTEAFF	TGCGCCAGCAGACCGCACATGAACACTGAAGCTTTCTTT
-	TRBV9	-	TRBJ1-1	CASSVGGGFGTEAFF	TGTGCCAGCAGCGTAGGTGGGGGTTTCGGTACTGAAGCTTTCTTT
-	TRBV7-9	TRBD1	TRBJ1-2	CASSPPGQPYGYTF	TGTGCCAGCAGCCCGCCGGGACAGCCCTATGGCTACACCTTC